Following are 31 T cell receptor beta chains from one sample sequenced in a study of CD8 T cells in Susac syndrome. A quantity of about 0.5 to 1 ug RNA underwent reverse transcription using random hexamers. Each CDR3 protein is one row after TCRdb ran MiXCR on the immunoSEQ multiplex PCR reads. The sample gives 150,000 to 200,000 distinct CDR3 sequences, roughly 94% of which show up once; 0.085% to 0.1% is in the top ten. Sequenced: CD4+ T cells from PBMCs. Source of these receptors: a human donor with Susac syndrome.

The sample holds one count of this clonotype. This rearrangement joins TRBV12-3 or TRBV12-4 to TRBJ1-2; 7 bases match TRBD1. V dropped 6 bases and J dropped 5; count of bases not matched to a gene: 6. CDR3 length equals 13 residues. CDR3 in amino acids: CASSKGQLYGYTF. The CDR3 bases are TGTGCCAGCAGCAAGGGACAGCTTTATGGCTACACCTTC.

This clonotype was recorded once. The V call is TRBV2, the J call TRBJ2-7; no firm D call. Germline assignment: CDR1 SNHLY and CDR2 FYNNEI. Trimming removed 6 bases from V and 0 bases from J, with 12 bases in between. The CDR3 is 14 amino acids. CDR3 DNA sequence: TGTGCCAGCAGAGTTACCAACCCCTCCTACGAGCAGTACTTC. Protein product: CASRVTNPSYEQYF.

The V call is TRBV20-1, the J call TRBJ2-7; a weak D match, TRBD2 (6 bases). V shed 6 bases and J shed 4 bases, with 19 bases lying between them. CDR1 is DFQATT, CDR2 SNEGSKA, per germline (reference sequence). This CDR3 comprises 14 residues. CDR3 amino acids: CSAPAHGSWYEQYF. The CDR3, as DNA: TGCAGTGCCCCGGCCCACGGGAGCTGGTACGAGCAGTACTTC.

The rearrangement joins TRBV3-1 to TRBJ2-3, with 7 bases lining up with TRBD1. The CDR3 covers 16 residues. Germline trimming cut 0 bases from V and 2 bases from J; bases unmatched to any gene: 5. The germline CDR1 and CDR2 sequences are LGHDT and YNNKEL (reference sequence). The CDR3 reads CASSQEPGQLTDTQYF. In DNA, the CDR3 is TGTGCCAGCAGCCAAGAACCGGGACAGCTCACAGATACGCAGTATTTT.

The chain couples TRBV20-1 to TRBJ1-2, with 9 bases that match TRBD1. The CDR3 is made up of 13 amino acids. CDR1 is DFQATT, CDR2 SNEGSKA, per germline (reference sequence). V dropped 5 bases and J dropped 5; count of bases not matched to a gene: 6. The CDR3 region has the DNA TGCAGTGCTTCCCGGGACAGGGCGTATGGCTACACCTTC. Amino acid sequence: CSASRDRAYGYTF.

The chain employs TRBV29-1 and TRBJ2-3; tentatively, D is TRBD2 (6 bases). The CDR3 extends over 13 amino acids. The germline V gene encodes CDR1 SQVTM and CDR2 ANQGSEA. With 6 bases removed from V and 0 bases from J, the gap between germline ends came to 10 bases. The CDR3 DNA sequence: TGCAGCGTACCGGGACTGAGCACAGATACGCAGTATTTT. The encoded protein is CSVPGLSTDTQYF.

The CDR3 sequence: CASSLGTDQGEQYF. CDR3 DNA sequence: TGCGCCAGCAGCTTGGGCACGGATCAAGGGGAGCAGTACTTC. J is TRBJ2-7 and V is TRBV5-1, with D unresolved. The CDR3 has 14 residues. Germline CDR1 reads SGHRS; CDR2 reads YFSETQ. Trimming stripped 0 bases from V and 7 bases from J, with 14 bases between. Looking up the rest from reference TRBV5-1 and TRBJ2-7 gives the full variable domain: KAGVTQTPRYLIKTRGQQVTLSCSPISGHRSVSWYQQTPGQGLQFLFEYFSETQRNKGNFPGRFSGRQFSNSRSEMNVSTLELGDSALYLCASSLGTDQGEQYFGPGTRLTVT.

This clonotype has a single count. The chain combines TRBV20-1 with TRBJ2-5, with 7 positions matching TRBD1. With V trimmed by 3 bases and J by 0 bases, 7 bases remained unmatched. Germline V gene data show CDR1 as DFQATT and CDR2 as SNEGSKA (reference sequence). There are 15 residues in the CDR3. The CDR3 spells CSARPLQGYQETQYF. The CDR3 region has the DNA TGCAGTGCTAGGCCGTTACAGGGGTACCAAGAGACCCAGTACTTC.

This chain connects TRBV7-6 to TRBJ2-7; 7 bases agree with TRBD1. The germline CDR1 and CDR2 sequences are SGHVS and FNYEAQ. The CDR3 is 16 residues long. V trimming: 4 bases; J trimming: 1 base; junction bases outside the gene matches: 10. CDR3 sequence reads: CASSSSDREVSYEQYF. The DNA of the CDR3 is TGTGCCAGCAGCTCTTCCGACAGGGAAGTGTCCTACGAGCAGTACTTC.

The V gene is TRBV6-1, the J gene TRBJ2-1, with 8 nucleotides matching TRBD2. Germline V gives CDR1 MNHNS, CDR2 SASEGT. CDR3 size: 14 residues. J gave up 8 bases and V 5 bases, and 8 bases lay outside the gene matches. CDR3 residues: CASSKVTSEDEQFF. CDR3 bases: TGTGCCAGCAGTAAGGTGACTAGCGAGGATGAGCAGTTCTTC.

The chain joins TRBV20-1 to TRBJ1-1, with TRBD1 identical over 9 bases. With 1 base clipped from V and 5 bases from J, the junction kept 2 bases outside the gene matches. The length of the CDR3 is 13 residues. Germline V CDR1 and CDR2: DFQATT, SNEGSKA (reference sequence). CDR3 protein: CSARGDRATEAFF. Written as DNA, the CDR3 is TGCAGTGCTAGAGGGGACAGGGCGACTGAAGCTTTCTTT.

The rearrangement links TRBV25-1 to TRBJ1-5; 10 nucleotides line up with TRBD1. The V gene end was trimmed by 9 bases and the J gene end by 0 bases; junction bases not matched to a gene: 14. The CDR3 covers 18 residues. Germline CDR1 reads MGHDK; CDR2 reads SYGVNS. CDR3 residues: CARGTGQGKRYSNQPQHF. Here the CDR3 DNA reads TGTGCCAGAGGAACGGGACAGGGGAAGAGATATAGCAATCAGCCCCAGCATTTT.

The gene calls are TRBV18 and TRBJ1-2; TRBD1 aligns across 7 bases. The germline gives CDR1 KGHSH, CDR2 LQKENI. J gave up 6 bases and V 3 bases, and 7 bases lay outside the gene matches. The CDR3 runs 14 residues. The CDR3 loop reads CASSPYGQDNGYTF. CDR3 nucleotides: TGTGCCAGCTCACCTTACGGACAGGACAATGGCTACACCTTC.

The V gene is TRBV18, the J gene TRBJ1-5; D gene unclear. The V gene's germline CDR1 is KGHSH and CDR2 LQKENI. The CDR3 has 14 amino acids. V lost 3 bases to trimming and J lost 3 bases, with 9 bases between them. In DNA, the CDR3 is TGTGCCAGCTCACCTGGAGCAGACAATCAGCCCCAGCATTTT. This gives the protein CASSPGADNQPQHF.

The genes are TRBV4-1 and TRBJ2-1; 8 nucleotides align to TRBD2. This CDR3 is built from 15 residues. Germline loops: CDR1 MGHRA, CDR2 YSYEKL. Trimming removed 4 bases from V and 10 bases from J; junction bases left unmatched: 12. In DNA, the CDR3 is TGCGCCAGCAGCCCCCAGGGACTAGGGCTTTCCGAGCAGTTCTTC. It codes for CASSPQGLGLSEQFF.

The rearrangement joins TRBV6-2 or TRBV6-3 to TRBJ1-2; a possible D gene is TRBD1 (5 bases). Germline lookup yields CDR1 MNHEY and CDR2 SVGEGT. The CDR3 runs to 13 residues. Deletions cut 2 bases from V and 4 bases from J, with 8 bases between. The DNA of the CDR3 is TGTGCCAGCAGTTACCGACAGACCTATGGCTACACCTTC. Translation: CASSYRQTYGYTF.

The genes are TRBV5-1 and TRBJ2-3, with D unclear. V was cut by 0 bases and J by 0 bases, with 8 bases left in between. CDR1 SGHRS and CDR2 YFSETQ come from the germline V gene. The CDR3 has 15 residues. The CDR3 DNA reads TGCGCCAGCAGCTTGGCCTACAGAAGCACAGATACGCAGTATTTT. This gives the protein CASSLAYRSTDTQYF.

The V gene is TRBV19, the J gene TRBJ2-1; D assignment may be TRBD1 or TRBD2 (5 bases each). The V and J ends lost 2 bases and 5 bases respectively, with 13 bases between them. Germline V gene data show CDR1 as LNHDA and CDR2 as SQIVND (reference sequence). The length of the CDR3 is 15 residues. Written as DNA, the CDR3 is TGTGCCAGTAGTATACAGGGCTGGGACCACAATGAGCAGTTCTTC. Its protein is CASSIQGWDHNEQFF.

The rearrangement uses TRBV11-2 and TRBJ1-1; D gene uncertain. The CDR3 extends over 13 amino acids. Trimming stripped 6 bases from V and 5 bases from J, with 13 bases between. The V gene's germline CDR1 is SGHAT and CDR2 FQNNGV. The CDR3, as DNA: TGTGCCAGCAGTCTTAGGACCTTAACTGAAGCTTTCTTT. The encoded protein is CASSLRTLTEAFF.

This chain joins TRBV7-2 and TRBJ2-2; D is undetermined. This CDR3 contains 14 residues. The V and J ends lost 1 base and 4 bases respectively, with 7 bases between them. Per the germline V gene, CDR1 is SGHTA and CDR2 is FQGNSA. In DNA, the CDR3 is TGTGCCAGCAGCTTAGGGTTTAGCACCGGGGAGCTGTTTTTT. Translating gives CASSLGFSTGELFF.

The chain recombines TRBV2 with TRBJ1-2; D might be TRBD1 (5 bases). CDR1 and CDR2 (germline): SNHLY, FYNNEI. This CDR3 spans 14 amino acids. Trimming stripped 6 bases from V and 0 bases from J, with 11 bases between. The CDR3 nucleotides are TGTGCCAGCAGCCGAGACAGCCCTAACTATGGCTACACCTTC. As protein: CASSRDSPNYGYTF. Complete variable domain (other parts from reference TRBV2 and TRBJ1-2): EPEVTQTPSHQVTQMGQEVILRCVPISNHLYFYWYRQILGQKVEFLVSFYNNEISEKSEIFDDQFSVERPDGSNFTLKIRSTKLEDSAMYFCASSRDSPNYGYTFGSGTRLTVV.

The CDR3 DNA is TGCAGTGCTAGCGGGAAGGGAACAGATACGCAGTATTTT. This encodes CSASGKGTDTQYF. The genes are TRBV20-1 and TRBJ2-3; weak D call: TRBD2 (5 bases). The CDR3 consists of 13 residues. With 3 bases removed from V and 3 bases from J, the gap between germline ends came to 10 bases. Germline V lookup: CDR1 DFQATT, CDR2 SNEGSKA (reference sequence).

The chain combines TRBV7-2 with TRBJ2-5, with a possible D match to TRBD1 (5 bases). The CDR3 loop spans 15 amino acids. V was pared by 0 bases and J by 0 bases, with 8 bases between. CDR1 is SGHTA and CDR2 is FQGNSA in the germline V gene. The CDR3 sequence is CASSLAGRYQETQYF. CDR3 DNA: TGTGCCAGCAGCTTAGCGGGGCGGTACCAAGAGACCCAGTACTTC.

The genes are TRBV11-2 and TRBJ2-1, with a tentative D call TRBD1 (5 bases). Germline V gene sequence: CDR1 SGHAT, CDR2 FQNNGV. V lost 5 bases and J 9 bases, leaving 26 bases between the germline ends. There are 17 residues in the CDR3. The chain's CDR3 is CASSHFVRWLGAGEQFF. CDR3 sequence (DNA): TGTGCCAGCAGCCATTTTGTTAGGTGGCTAGGGGCAGGTGAGCAGTTCTTC.

CDR3 in DNA: TGTGCCAGCAGCACCAGACTAGCGGGAGGGTACAATGAGCAGTTCTTC. It specifies CASSTRLAGGYNEQFF. This chain connects TRBV7-9 to TRBJ2-1; 14 nucleotides match TRBD2. J gave up 4 bases and V 5 bases, and 4 bases lay outside the gene matches. The CDR3 loop spans 16 amino acids. Germline V gene sequence: CDR1 SEHNR, CDR2 FQNEAQ (reference sequence).

In its sample, this clonotype was seen once. The rearrangement links TRBV27 to TRBJ1-2; the match to TRBD1 covers 8 bases. After removal of 4 bases from V and 8 bases from J, the junction contained 3 bases not matched to a gene. CDR1 is MNHEY and CDR2 is SMNVEV in the germline V gene (reference sequence). There are 12 residues in the CDR3. This CDR3 reads CASSSTGAGYTF. The CDR3 DNA is TGTGCCAGCAGTTCGACAGGGGCCGGCTACACCTTC.

CDR3 DNA: TGTGCCAGCAGCTTTGGTGGATCGAGGACTGAAGCTTTCTTT. Protein sequence: CASSFGGSRTEAFF. This chain links TRBV11-3 with TRBJ1-1; unclear D gene. This CDR3 spans 14 amino acids. Germline loops: CDR1 SGHNT, CDR2 YENEEA. The ends were cut back, 3 bases at V and 5 bases at J, with 13 bases in the middle.

This rearrangement joins TRBV11-2 to TRBJ2-7; a weak D match, TRBD1 (5 bases). The CDR3 runs 14 residues. V was pared by 6 bases and J by 3 bases, with 15 bases between. Per germline, CDR1 SGHAT and CDR2 FQNNGV. The CDR3 sequence is CASRKVRGVYEQYF. As DNA, the CDR3 is TGTGCCAGCAGAAAAGTAAGGGGTGTCTACGAGCAGTACTTC.

This clonotype has only one observation. The chain combines TRBV20-1 with TRBJ2-3; 8 nucleotides align to TRBD1. Germline V gives CDR1 DFQATT, CDR2 SNEGSKA (reference sequence). CDR3 length equals 14 residues. V lost 3 bases to trimming and J lost 5 bases; unmatched junction nucleotides: 7. The CDR3 nucleotides are TGCAGTGCTAGGAGAGACAGGGGAAAAGATACGCAGTATTTT. This codes for CSARRDRGKDTQYF.

The chain combines TRBV19 with TRBJ2-1, with D possibly being TRBD1 (5 bases). The germline V and J ends were trimmed by 3 bases and 9 bases, with 15 bases remaining between them. In germline, CDR1 is LNHDA, CDR2 SQIVND (reference sequence). This CDR3 is built from 14 residues. CDR3 in DNA: TGTGCCAGTAGTATGCGGCAGGGTCGTCGTGAGCAGTTCTTC. Its translation is CASSMRQGRREQFF.

The genes are TRBV2 and TRBJ2-5; D is perhaps TRBD1 (6 bases). This CDR3 is 15 amino acids long. Looked up from germline, CDR1 is SNHLY and CDR2 is FYNNEI. Trimming cost V 3 bases and J 5 bases, with 16 bases left between them. The CDR3 sequence is CASSDPGHAGETQYF. CDR3 nucleotides: TGTGCCAGCAGTGACCCGGGACATGCTGGGGAGACCCAGTACTTC.